This T cell receptor beta chain was sequenced for a study of shared clonotypes between healthy human individuals. In germline, CDR1 is MDHEN, CDR2 SYDVKM. This CDR3 region has 13 residues. Naivety among CD8 cells was defined by CD45RO negativity and positive CCR7 selection, thereby excluding terminally differentiated effector memory CD45RA+ cells. The authors split each subset's genomic DNA evenly across several immunoSEQ plates. Using immunoSEQ multiplex PCR, the repertoire was profiled, and TCRdb retains in-frame clones only, with some absent. The data show roughly 2,000,000 clones, 93% seen once. A word on this clone: The antigen is undetermined.

Study results and caveats: In several donors, around 5% of naive CD4 clonotypes appeared in common.

The sequenced material came from naive CD8+ T cells from PBMCs. The rearrangement uses TRBV28 and TRBJ2-5; D gene unclear. The J call may be in error: the DNA end matches TRBJ2-7 better. This receptor was obtained from a man aged 18 to 29 in good health. Some clones in this sample may be carry-over from other donors' samples. The CDR3 DNA follows: TGTGCCAGCAGTTTGGCACAGCCCTACGAGCAGTACTTC. Translating gives CASSLAQPYEQYF.